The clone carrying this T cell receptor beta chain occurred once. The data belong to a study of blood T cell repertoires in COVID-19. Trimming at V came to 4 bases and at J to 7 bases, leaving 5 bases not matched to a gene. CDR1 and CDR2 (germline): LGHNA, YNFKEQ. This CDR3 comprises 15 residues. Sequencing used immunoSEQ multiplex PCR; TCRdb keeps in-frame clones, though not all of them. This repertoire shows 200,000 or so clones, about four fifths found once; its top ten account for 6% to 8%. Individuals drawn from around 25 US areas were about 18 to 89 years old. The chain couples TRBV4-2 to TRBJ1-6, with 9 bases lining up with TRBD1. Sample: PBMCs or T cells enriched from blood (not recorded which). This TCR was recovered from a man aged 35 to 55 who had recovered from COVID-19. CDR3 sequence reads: CASSPGQGLNSPLHF. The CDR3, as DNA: TGTGCCAGCAGCCCGGGACAGGGATTAAATTCACCCCTCCACTTT.